These 18 T cell receptor beta chains share one sample of origin, sequenced in a study of blood T cell repertoires in COVID-19. Assay used: immunoSEQ multiplex PCR; TCRdb lists only in-frame clones, some missing. The sample comprises about 160,000 clones, roughly 80% of which are singletons, and 3% to 3.5% rests with the top ten. The sequencing input was PBMCs or T cells enriched from blood (not recorded which). The receptors shown here come from a woman aged 55-75 years who had recovered from COVID-19.

This clone was observed a single time. This chain joins TRBV5-1 and TRBJ1-1; 7 nucleotides line up with TRBD1. The V segment lost 3 bases and the J segment 5 bases; nucleotides outside the gene matches: 10. Per the germline V gene, CDR1 is SGHRS and CDR2 is YFSETQ. The CDR3 length is 15 residues. The CDR3 is CASSYYSTGRTEAFF. CDR3 coding DNA: TGCGCCAGCAGCTACTACTCGACAGGGAGGACTGAAGCTTTCTTT.

This clone was detected a few times. The rearrangement links TRBV10-3 to TRBJ1-2; D call uncertain. Germline CDR1 ENHRY, CDR2 SYGVKD. This CDR3 region has 12 residues. Deletions cut 10 bases from V and 2 bases from J, with 11 bases between. CDR3 nucleotides: TGTGCCACTAGGCCAGAGAACTATGGCTACACCTTC. This encodes CATRPENYGYTF.

The J gene is TRBJ2-1, the V gene TRBV27; maybe TRBD1 (5 bases). This CDR3 has 14 residues. The germline CDR1 and CDR2 sequences are MNHEY and SMNVEV (reference sequence). V lost 3 bases, J lost 5 bases, and 11 bases lay in between. The CDR3 nucleotides are TGTGCCAGCAGTTTGTCCAGGGATCACAATGAGCAGTTCTTC. Its protein is CASSLSRDHNEQFF.

The chain carries TRBV5-1 and TRBJ1-2; tentatively, D is TRBD1 (5 bases). V lost 4 bases and J lost 8, with 21 bases in between. Germline CDR1 reads SGHRS; CDR2 reads YFSETQ. The CDR3 covers 15 residues. CDR3 sequence reads: CASSLGRTTSTGYTF. CDR3 bases: TGCGCCAGCAGCCTGGGACGGACTACTTCTACGGGCTACACCTTC.

V is TRBV7-2 and J is TRBJ2-5; D is unresolved. This CDR3 region has 15 residues. CDR1 and CDR2 from the germline V gene are SGHTA and FQGNSA. Trimming took 3 bases from V and 2 from J, leaving 13 bases between them. The DNA of the CDR3 is TGTGCCAGCAGCTTCTCTACCGAGGCACAAGAGACCCAGTACTTC. This sequence encodes CASSFSTEAQETQYF.

This chain links TRBV29-1 with TRBJ2-5; tentative D call: TRBD2 (7 bases). The germline V gene has CDR1 SQVTM and CDR2 ANQGSEA. The CDR3 has 13 amino acids. V lost 4 bases and J lost 1, with 10 bases in between. The CDR3 coding sequence is TGCAGCGTTGCGGGGGGCCTCCAAGAGACCCAGTACTTC. This gives the protein CSVAGGLQETQYF.

The chain couples TRBV7-9 to TRBJ2-1; a possible D gene is TRBD2 (6 bases). The CDR3 extends over 16 amino acids. The V end lost 3 bases, the J end lost 7 bases, and 19 bases lay between the germline ends. Germline CDR1 and CDR2: SEHNR and FQNEAQ (reference sequence). CDR3 amino acids: CASSFSRGNRKNEQFF. DNA for the CDR3: TGTGCCAGCAGCTTCTCCCGGGGGAATAGGAAGAATGAGCAGTTCTTC.

The chain links TRBV2 to TRBJ1-1; D is ambiguous. This CDR3 region has 14 residues. Germline V gene lookup returns CDR1 SNHLY and CDR2 FYNNEI. Between the trimmed V and J ends, which lost 4 bases and 2 bases, there was a span of 11 bases. CDR3 residues: CASSGESVNTEAFF. In nucleotides, the CDR3 is TGTGCCAGCAGTGGGGAGTCCGTTAACACTGAAGCTTTCTTT. The full variable domain, in which reference TRBV2 and TRBJ1-1 provide the parts outside the CDR3, is EPEVTQTPSHQVTQMGQEVILRCVPISNHLYFYWYRQILGQKVEFLVSFYNNEISEKSEIFDDQFSVERPDGSNFTLKIRSTKLEDSAMYFCASSGESVNTEAFFGQGTRLTVV.

The chain recombines TRBV12-5 with TRBJ1-1; D possibly corresponds to TRBD1 (5 bases). This CDR3 region has 17 residues. The V gene lost 5 bases and the J gene lost 5 bases, with 24 bases spanning the gap. Looked up from germline, CDR1 is LGHNT and CDR2 is FRNRAP. The CDR3 protein is CASGPLQGLETRTEAFF. Here the CDR3 DNA reads TGTGCTAGTGGTCCGTTGCAGGGACTGGAGACTCGAACTGAAGCTTTCTTT.

The chain carries TRBV7-9 and TRBJ2-1; tentatively, D is TRBD1 (5 bases). This CDR3 has 13 residues. V lost 1 base and J lost 6, with 7 bases in between. Germline CDR1 and CDR2: SEHNR and FQNEAQ (reference sequence). CDR3 sequence reads: CASSLDQGNEQFF. The CDR3, as DNA: TGTGCCAGCAGCTTAGATCAGGGCAATGAGCAGTTCTTC. Filled out from reference TRBV7-9 and TRBJ2-1, the complete variable domain reads DTGVSQNPRHKITKRGQNVTFRCDPISEHNRLYWYRQTLGQGPEFLTYFQNEAQLEKSRLLSDRFSAERPKGSFSTLEIQRTEQGDSAMYLCASSLDQGNEQFFGPGTRLTVL.

This clone was found once. V is TRBV6-1 and J is TRBJ2-5; 7 bases agree with TRBD2. The germline V gene encodes CDR1 MNHNS and CDR2 SASEGT. This CDR3 comprises 16 residues. With V trimmed by 3 bases and J by 3 bases, 10 bases remained unmatched. The CDR3 loop reads CASSDASGAFKETQYF. The CDR3 coding sequence is TGTGCCAGCAGTGACGCCAGCGGGGCCTTCAAAGAGACCCAGTACTTC.

The chain combines TRBV30 with TRBJ1-2; D remains unclear. Germline values: CDR1 GTSNPN, CDR2 SVGIG (reference sequence). The V and J ends lost 0 bases and 7 bases respectively, with 12 bases between them. The CDR3 contains 13 residues. The chain's CDR3 is CAWSVYKLSGYTF. For the CDR3, the DNA is TGTGCCTGGAGTGTATATAAATTGAGTGGCTACACCTTC.

The V call is TRBV12-5, the J call TRBJ2-5, with D possibly being TRBD1 (5 bases). Germline-derived CDR1 and CDR2 are LGHNT and FRNRAP. The CDR3 contains 15 residues. V was trimmed by 7 bases and J by 5 bases, leaving 20 bases between them. The CDR3 DNA reads as TGTGCTAGTGCCCTGGACACGACGAGTTGGGAGACCCAGTACTTC. Its protein product is CASALDTTSWETQYF.

The rearrangement joins TRBV7-5 to TRBJ2-1; the D call of TRBD2 is as the table states it, not checked on the DNA. TRBV7-5 is recorded as a pseudogene. The CDR3 contains 15 residues. The CDR3 DNA reads as TGTGCCAGAAGCTATAAGGTGGGACTAGCACATGAGCAGTTCTTC. This encodes CARSYKVGLAHEQFF.

This clone was detected only a few times. The V gene is TRBV5-1, the J gene TRBJ1-4, with D possibly matching TRBD1 (5 bases). Trimming took off 2 bases at V and 7 bases at J, with 12 bases between the two ends. The CDR3 is 14 residues long. Germline V CDR1 and CDR2: SGHRS, YFSETQ. This chain's CDR3 is CASSFGGIGEKLFF. The CDR3 bases are TGCGCCAGCAGCTTCGGGGGGATTGGTGAAAAACTGTTTTTT.

The V gene is TRBV12-5, the J gene TRBJ2-7; 8 bases fit TRBD1. Per the germline V gene, CDR1 is LGHNT and CDR2 is FRNRAP. J gave up 0 bases and V 1 base, and 8 bases lay outside the gene matches. The CDR3 runs 17 residues. CDR3 sequence reads: CASGLARTGSYSYEQYF. CDR3 coding DNA: TGTGCTAGTGGTTTGGCCCGGACAGGGTCCTACTCCTACGAGCAGTACTTC. Using reference TRBV12-5 and TRBJ2-7 for the parts outside the CDR3, the full variable domain is DARVTQTPRHKVTEMGQEVTMRCQPILGHNTVFWYRQTMMQGLELLAYFRNRAPLDDSGMPKDRFSAEMPDATLATLKIQPSEPRDSAVYFCASGLARTGSYSYEQYFGPGTRLTVT.

This clone was seen a few times. The same CDR3 can be traced to other DNA sequences in this sample. The chain carries TRBV19 and TRBJ1-5; D uncertain. Deletions cut 10 bases from V and 2 bases from J, with 9 bases between. Looked up from germline, CDR1 is LNHDA and CDR2 is SQIVND (reference sequence). The CDR3 is 12 amino acids. CDR3 residues: CATNRGNQPQHF. The CDR3 DNA follows: TGTGCCACGAACCGGGGCAATCAGCCCCAGCATTTT.

V is TRBV7-3 and J is TRBJ1-5, with TRBD1 identical over 8 bases. The V gene's germline CDR1 is SGHTA and CDR2 FQGTGA. Trimming cost V 5 bases and J 7 bases; bases outside gene matches: 4. The CDR3 totals 13 residues. The CDR3 is CASSLDRDQPQHF. CDR3 bases: TGTGCCAGCAGCCTGGACAGGGACCAGCCCCAGCATTTT.